The 14 T cell receptor beta chains below all came from one sample that was sequenced in a study of blood T cell repertoires in COVID-19. TCRdb's copy holds only in-frame clones and misses some; the assay was immunoSEQ multiplex PCR. This table has hundreds of thousands of clones, roughly 85% appearing once. The sequencing sample was made of peripheral blood. These receptors were collected from a man aged 45 to 65 with active or convalescent COVID-19.

V usage is TRBV20-1 and J usage is TRBJ1-1; D is unresolved. The germline V gene encodes CDR1 DFQATT and CDR2 SNEGSKA (reference sequence). The V end was cut by 3 bases, the J end by 6 bases, with 8 bases between. The CDR3 length is 11 residues. CDR3 nucleotides: TGCAGTGCTAGCCGGGTTCCTGAAGCTTTCTTT. It yields the protein CSASRVPEAFF.

The gene calls are TRBV30 and TRBJ1-2; D is undetermined. Germline V gene lookup returns CDR1 GTSNPN and CDR2 SVGIG (reference sequence). The V end lost 0 bases, the J end lost 3 bases, and 11 bases lay between the germline ends. The CDR3 contains 14 residues. CDR3 sequence (DNA): TGTGCCTGGAGTGTTGTCGGGGTGGACTATGGCTACACCTTC. Encoded protein: CAWSVVGVDYGYTF. Looking up the rest from reference TRBV30 and TRBJ1-2 gives the full variable domain: SQTIHQWPATLVQPVGSPLSLECTVEGTSNPNLYWYRQAAGRGLQLLFYSVGIGQISSEVPQNLSASRPQDRQFILSSKKLLLSDSGFYLCAWSVVGVDYGYTFGSGTRLTVV.

V and J are TRBV7-8 and TRBJ2-7; 7 nucleotides align to TRBD1. This CDR3 region has 15 residues. Germline-derived CDR1 and CDR2 are SGHVS and FQNEAQ. The V segment lost 4 bases and the J segment 2 bases; nucleotides outside the gene matches: 8. CDR3 DNA sequence: TGTGCCAGCAGCTCTAGGGACAGTACTACCTACGAGCAGTACTTC. This translates into CASSSRDSTTYEQYF.

This chain links TRBV13 with TRBJ2-7; D is ambiguous. V lost 4 bases to trimming and J lost 0 bases, with 10 bases between them. This CDR3 spans 14 amino acids. CDR1 is PRHDT and CDR2 is FYEKMQ in the germline V gene (reference sequence). The CDR3: CASSSRLPSYEQYF. The CDR3 nucleotides are TGTGCCAGCAGCTCAAGACTGCCCTCCTACGAGCAGTACTTC.

This clone was seen only once. The genes are TRBV11-3 and TRBJ2-7, with 16 nucleotides matching TRBD2. The germline CDR1 and CDR2 sequences are SGHNT and YENEEA. The CDR3 spans 19 residues. V lost 4 bases to trimming and J lost 2 bases; unmatched junction nucleotides: 11. The CDR3 region is CASSYGTSGRAMGPYEQYF. The CDR3 bases are TGTGCCAGCAGCTATGGGACTAGCGGGAGGGCCATGGGCCCCTACGAGCAGTACTTC. Supplemented by reference TRBV11-3 and TRBJ2-7, the full variable domain reads EAGVVQSPRYKIIEKKQPVAFWCNPISGHNTLYWYLQNLGQGPELLIRYENEEAVDDSQLPKDRFSAERLKGVDSTLKIQPAELGDSAVYLCASSYGTSGRAMGPYEQYFGPGTRLTVT.

The chain has TRBV19 and TRBJ2-2, with a weak D call TRBD2 (6 bases). CDR1 and CDR2 (germline): LNHDA, SQIVND (reference sequence). The CDR3 covers 19 residues. Trimming took 5 bases from V and 0 from J, leaving 22 bases between them. The CDR3 sequence is CASSVGRLRGRANTGELFF. The CDR3 DNA reads TGTGCCAGTAGTGTAGGGCGTCTACGGGGGAGAGCGAACACCGGGGAGCTGTTTTTT.

This clone was seen only a few times. The chain couples TRBV28 to TRBJ1-2, with D hard to call. Germline CDR1 and CDR2: MDHEN and SYDVKM. The CDR3 contains 13 residues. V lost 3 bases, J lost 5 bases, and 10 bases lay in between. The CDR3 DNA follows: TGTGCCAGCAGTTTTGGCAGGCAGTATGGCTACACCTTC. It is translated as CASSFGRQYGYTF.

This clone showed up just a few times. This chain connects TRBV30 to TRBJ1-3; possible D gene TRBD1, 5 bases. This CDR3 spans 15 amino acids. Germline V gives CDR1 GTSNPN, CDR2 SVGIG (reference sequence). Trimming shortened V by 2 bases and J by 2 bases, and 13 bases separated the two germline ends. This CDR3 reads CAWSPMGRAGNTIYF. The CDR3 DNA follows: TGTGCCTGGAGTCCAATGGGCAGGGCTGGAAACACCATATATTTT. Looking up the rest from reference TRBV30 and TRBJ1-3 gives the full variable domain: SQTIHQWPATLVQPVGSPLSLECTVEGTSNPNLYWYRQAAGRGLQLLFYSVGIGQISSEVPQNLSASRPQDRQFILSSKKLLLSDSGFYLCAWSPMGRAGNTIYFGEGSWLTVV.

The table lists this clone with a few counts. The CDR3 reads CSIGQGGGNTEAFF. The CDR3 DNA reads as TGCAGCATAGGACAGGGAGGAGGGAACACTGAAGCTTTCTTT. V is TRBV29-1 and J is TRBJ1-1; TRBD1 matches at 8 bases. Germline V gives CDR1 SQVTM, CDR2 ANQGSEA. Trimming took 8 bases from V and 1 from J; bases not matched to a gene: 9. CDR3 length: 14 amino acids.

The chain links TRBV29-1 to TRBJ2-7; D unclear. Trimming took 5 bases from V and 0 from J, leaving 8 bases between them. Germline assignment: CDR1 SQVTM and CDR2 ANQGSEA. The CDR3 totals 12 residues. The CDR3 loop reads CSVRPSSYEQYF. Written as DNA, the CDR3 is TGCAGCGTTAGGCCTAGCTCCTACGAGCAGTACTTC.

V usage is TRBV18 and J usage is TRBJ1-1; 9 positions agree with TRBD1. This CDR3 has 16 amino acids. Germline V gene lookup returns CDR1 KGHSH and CDR2 LQKENI. Trimming cost V 2 bases and J 6 bases; bases outside gene matches: 10. CDR3 nucleotides: TGTGCCAGCTCACCAACCGGGACAGGGAATAACGCTGAAGCTTTCTTT. It specifies CASSPTGTGNNAEAFF.

The chain recombines TRBV29-1 with TRBJ2-1; D uncertain. Deletions cut 0 bases from V and 3 bases from J, with 9 bases between. The CDR3 length is 14 residues. In germline, CDR1 is SQVTM, CDR2 ANQGSEA. The DNA for the CDR3 is TGCAGCGTTGAAGACGCACTTGACTACAATGAGCAGTTCTTC. This encodes CSVEDALDYNEQFF.

V usage is TRBV9 and J usage is TRBJ2-3; 8 positions agree with TRBD2. V lost 4 bases and J lost 3; bases outside the gene matches: 4. CDR3 length: 14 amino acids. In germline, CDR1 is SGDLS, CDR2 YYNGEE. The DNA for the CDR3 is TGTGCCAGCAGCCCGGGACTAGGGACAGATACGCAGTATTTT. It yields the protein CASSPGLGTDTQYF. The variable domain in full, completed from reference TRBV9 and TRBJ2-3, reads DSGVTQTPKHLITATGQRVTLRCSPRSGDLSVYWYQQSLDQGLQFLIQYYNGEERAKGNILERFSAQQFPDLHSELNLSSLELGDSALYFCASSPGLGTDTQYFGPGTRLTVL.

The chain recombines TRBV7-9 with TRBJ2-5; 15 nucleotides align to TRBD2. This CDR3 is built from 17 residues. Germline V CDR1 and CDR2: SEHNR, FQNEAQ (reference sequence). V was pared by 4 bases and J by 2 bases, with 5 bases of the junction left unmatched. CDR3 coding DNA: TGTGCCAGCAGCTCGGGACTAGCGGGAGGATGGCAAGAGACCCAGTACTTC. Translated, it gives CASSSGLAGGWQETQYF. Full variable domain (remainder filled in from reference TRBV7-9 and TRBJ2-5): DTGVSQNPRHKITKRGQNVTFRCDPISEHNRLYWYRQTLGQGPEFLTYFQNEAQLEKSRLLSDRFSAERPKGSFSTLEIQRTEQGDSAMYLCASSSGLAGGWQETQYFGPGTRLLVL.